These 14 T cell receptor beta chains came from one sample sequenced in a study of tumor and adjacent non-tumor tissue in lung cancer. RNA was extracted from bulk tissue without any cell sorting. Three rounds of nested PCR, following a modified ARM-PCR protocol, produced the TCRbeta library. TCRdb reanalysed the multiplex PCR reads using MiXCR and keeps one entry per CDR3 protein. This sample carries approximately 120,000 distinct CDR3 sequences, over 65% of them seen once, and the ten largest clones take around 13%. Sequenced: lung tumor tissue. The origin of the receptors is a man aged 25 to 40 with non-small cell lung cancer.

In the case of this clonotype: One end of the junction is discordant with germline, which a read error may explain. The chain joins TRBV10-3 to TRBJ2-2; D possibly corresponds to TRBD2 (5 bases). CDR3 length: 14 amino acids. From germline, CDR1 is ENHRY and CDR2 SYGVKD. In DNA form, the CDR3 reads TGTGCCATCTGTGATGGGCCCTACACCGGGGAGTTGTTTTTT. Translating it yields CAICDGPYTGELFF.

A word on this clonotype: Lacking the conserved final phenylalanine or tryptophan, this CDR3 likely reflects a read error. The chain's CDR3 is CSVEGAGWTQYY. CDR3 coding DNA: TGCAGCGTAGAAGGGGCAGGATGGACCCAGTACTAC. The gene calls are TRBV29-1 and TRBJ2-5; maybe TRBD1 (5 bases). Germline CDR1 SQVTM, CDR2 ANQGSEA. There are 12 residues in the CDR3.

With respect to this clonotype: Sequence at one end of the junction differs from germline and may be a read error. This rearrangement joins TRBV11-2 to TRBJ1-2; D unresolved. CDR3 length: 13 residues. The germline V gene has CDR1 SGHAT and CDR2 FQNNGV. CDR3 sequence: CVSSKGDAWGYTF. The CDR3 coding sequence is TGTGTCAGCAGCAAAGGTGATGCCTGGGGCTACACCTTC. The full variable domain, with the rest looked up from reference TRBV11-2 and TRBJ1-2, is EAGVAQSPRYKIIEKRQSVAFWCNPISGHATLYWYQQILGQGPKLLIQFQNNGVVDDSQLPKDRFSAERLKGVDSTLKIQPAKLEDSAVYLCVSSKGDAWGYTFGSGTRLTVV.

There are a few counts of this clonotype. This may be a read error, as it is one base from a much larger clone. V usage is TRBV20-1 and J usage is TRBJ2-7; 11 positions match TRBD2. V lost 7 bases, J lost 5 bases, and 7 bases stayed unmatched. Per the germline V gene, CDR1 is DFQATT and CDR2 is SNEGSKA (reference sequence). The CDR3 is made up of 13 amino acids. The CDR3 here is CSVPSGGNDEQYF. The CDR3 DNA reads as TGCAGTGTTCCTAGCGGGGGGAACGACGAGCAGTACTTC.

On this clonotype itself: A much larger clone differs from this one at a single base, so this may be a read error. This chain uses TRBV4-1 with TRBJ2-5; tentative D call: TRBD1 (5 bases). Germline V CDR1 and CDR2: MGHRA, YSYEKL. The CDR3 consists of 13 residues. This CDR3 reads CAGSPQGQETQYF. For the CDR3, the DNA is TGCGCCGGCAGCCCCCAGGGCCAGGAGACCCAGTACTTC.

In the case of this clonotype: Just one base apart from a much larger clone, this may be a read error. The chain is built from TRBV20-1 and TRBJ1-1; D not resolved. The CDR3 totals 13 residues. Germline values: CDR1 DFQATT, CDR2 SNEGSKA (reference sequence). The CDR3 loop is CSSRRERDTEAFF. The DNA for the CDR3 is TGCAGTTCTAGGAGGGAAAGGGACACTGAAGCTTTCTTT.

About this clonotype: A much larger clone lies a single base off, so this may be a read error. The chain uses TRBV20-1 and TRBJ1-2; possible D gene TRBD1, 6 bases. The CDR3 runs to 15 residues. Looked up from germline, CDR1 is DFQATT and CDR2 is SNEGSKA (reference sequence). The CDR3 DNA reads TGCAGTGCTAGAGACAGACAGGCCGGTAGCTATGGCTTCACCTTC. Its translation is CSARDRQAGSYGFTF.

The chain carries TRBV20-1 and TRBJ2-1; 11 positions agree with TRBD2. The germline V gene encodes CDR1 DFQATT and CDR2 SNEGSKA (reference sequence). The trim removed 5 bases at V and 0 bases at J, leaving 15 bases unmatched. The CDR3 extends over 19 amino acids. CDR3 in DNA: TGCAGTGCTTGTGTTGGAACTAGCGGGAGAGATAACTCCTACAATGAGCAGTTCTTC. Amino acids: CSACVGTSGRDNSYNEQFF.

Of note for this clonotype: This is likely a read error, given that the CDR3 carries no conserved phenylalanine or tryptophan at its end. This rearrangement joins TRBV4-1 to TRBJ2-7; 8 positions match TRBD1. The trim removed 1 base at V and 8 bases at J, leaving 7 bases unmatched. CDR1 is MGHRA and CDR2 is YSYEKL in the germline V gene. CDR3 length: 14 residues. CDR3 in DNA: TGCGCCAGCAGCCAAGGTCAGGGGGCTGGGAAGCAGTACTTG. This codes for CASSQGQGAGKQYL.

About this clonotype itself: Compared with germline, one end of the junction differs, possibly owing to a read error. The chain joins TRBV29-1 to TRBJ2-1; D is undetermined. Germline values: CDR1 SQVTM, CDR2 ANQGSEA. This CDR3 has 13 amino acids. CDR3 DNA: TGCACCGTTGTATTGCGACATAACAATGAGCAGTTCTTC. Translated: CTVVLRHNNEQFF.

This chain links TRBV20-1 with TRBJ1-4; D is possibly TRBD1 (5 bases). The V gene's germline CDR1 is DFQATT and CDR2 SNEGSKA (reference sequence). V was cut by 3 bases and J by 7 bases, with 15 bases left in between. CDR3 length equals 14 residues. The CDR3 spells CSASPGPGAEKLFF. Written as DNA, the CDR3 is TGCAGTGCTAGTCCGGGACCGGGTGCTGAAAAACTGTTTTTT.

This clonotype has more than one count but fewer than ten. The V and J genes are TRBV11-2 and TRBJ2-6; a possible D gene is TRBD1 (5 bases). V lost 7 bases to trimming and J lost 8 bases, with 21 bases between them. The CDR3 runs to 16 residues. Germline assignment: CDR1 SGHAT and CDR2 FQNNGV. The CDR3 sequence: CASMDTYSPPPNVLTF. The CDR3 nucleotides read TGTGCCAGCATGGACACCTACTCCCCCCCGCCCAACGTCCTGACTTTC.

A remark on this clonotype: The CDR3 does not close with the conserved phenylalanine or tryptophan, likely indicating a read error. V gene TRBV20-1 combines with J gene TRBJ2-7, with D perhaps matching TRBD2 (6 bases). The CDR3 totals 13 residues. Germline CDR1 DFQATT, CDR2 SNEGSKA (reference sequence). In nucleotides, the CDR3 is TGCAGAGCTTCCCGGGAGCTCTCCTACGAGCAGTACCTC. It specifies CRASRELSYEQYL.

Details on this clonotype: A read error is possible here, since a much larger clone lies one base away. This sequence joins TRBV6-2 or TRBV6-3 and TRBJ2-1; 13 bases align to TRBD2. With V trimmed by 0 bases and J by 9 bases, 2 bases remained unmatched. CDR1 is MNHEY, CDR2 SVGEGT, per germline. CDR3 length: 15 amino acids. The CDR3 here is CASSYSTSGGSEQFF. For the CDR3, the DNA is TGTGCCAGCAGTTACTCGACTAGCGGGGGGAGTGAGCAGTTCTTC.